The next 10 T cell receptor beta chains were all read from a single sample in a study of OX40 agonist ivuxolimab in advanced cancers. The table came from immunoSEQ multiplex PCR; TCRdb's copy has only in-frame clones and leaves some out. The repertoire holds about 5,100 clones, with less than 75% as singletons. The sequencing here drew on CD4+ or CD8+ T cells sorted from blood, taken in a trial of the OX40 agonist ivuxolimab. The receptors were sampled from an adult with an advanced solid tumor such as melanoma, head and neck, liver or kidney cancer.

The DNA for the CDR3 is TGTGCCAGCAGCCTTACGGACAGCCATAACTATGGCTACACCTTC. This translates into CASSLTDSHNYGYTF. The rearrangement uses TRBV11-1 and TRBJ1-2, with a tentative D call TRBD1 (6 bases). The germline gives CDR1 SGHAT, CDR2 FQDESV (reference sequence). This CDR3 contains 15 residues. V lost 5 bases, J lost 1 base, and 14 bases lay in between.

The V and J genes are TRBV14 and TRBJ2-7; D is undetermined. The germline CDR1 and CDR2 sequences are SGHDN and FVKESK. V lost 1 base and J 6 bases, leaving 10 bases between the germline ends. CDR3 length equals 13 residues. The chain's CDR3 is CASSQGKGSEQYF. The CDR3 DNA reads as TGTGCCAGCAGCCAAGGAAAGGGTTCCGAGCAGTACTTC.

The chain joins TRBV29-1 to TRBJ1-2, with 7 bases fitting TRBD1. The CDR3 is 14 residues long. Trimming at V came to 1 base and at J to 6 bases, leaving 8 bases not matched to a gene. Germline loops: CDR1 SQVTM, CDR2 ANQGSEA. CDR3 nucleotides: TGCAGCGTTGAAGGGAAAGGGGGCACCAATGGCTACACCTTC. Protein sequence: CSVEGKGGTNGYTF.

This clone was counted between two and nine times. The chain carries TRBV7-9 and TRBJ1-2; D unresolved. CDR3 size: 13 residues. Trimming took 5 bases from V and 3 from J, leaving 10 bases between them. Germline values: CDR1 SEHNR, CDR2 FQNEAQ (reference sequence). The CDR3 nucleotides read TGTGCCAGCAGCCCCCCGAGGGACTATGGCTACACCTTC. This gives the protein CASSPPRDYGYTF.

The J gene is TRBJ2-1, the V gene TRBV27; D is uncertain. The CDR3 sequence is 12 residues long. CDR1 is MNHEY, CDR2 SMNVEV, per germline (reference sequence). Trimming pared 0 bases from V and 9 bases from J, leaving 6 bases between. CDR3 protein: CASSLSQTEQFF. For the CDR3, the DNA is TGTGCCAGCAGTTTATCCCAGACTGAGCAGTTCTTC.

The rearrangement links TRBV11-2 to TRBJ1-1; tentatively, D is TRBD1 (5 bases). Germline V gene lookup returns CDR1 SGHAT and CDR2 FQNNGV. The CDR3 consists of 15 residues. V lost 2 bases and J 0 bases, leaving 10 bases between the germline ends. CDR3 residues: CASSLQGLMNTEAFF. The CDR3 nucleotides read TGTGCCAGCAGCTTACAGGGACTCATGAACACTGAAGCTTTCTTT. Drawing the rest from reference TRBV11-2 and TRBJ1-1, the complete variable domain is EAGVAQSPRYKIIEKRQSVAFWCNPISGHATLYWYQQILGQGPKLLIQFQNNGVVDDSQLPKDRFSAERLKGVDSTLKIQPAKLEDSAVYLCASSLQGLMNTEAFFGQGTRLTVV.

The chain uses TRBV14 and TRBJ2-3, with D possibly being TRBD2 (5 bases). Trimming removed 0 bases from V and 5 bases from J, with 18 bases in between. Germline V lookup: CDR1 SGHDN, CDR2 FVKESK. CDR3 length: 17 amino acids. CDR3 bases: TGTGCCAGCAGCCAAGACGGCCGGGATCCTTTGGAAGATACGCAGTATTTT. This gives the protein CASSQDGRDPLEDTQYF.

The rearrangement links TRBV2 to TRBJ2-3; D is ambiguous. The CDR3 runs 13 residues. The V end was cut by 6 bases, the J end by 4 bases, with 11 bases between. Germline V gene data show CDR1 as SNHLY and CDR2 as FYNNEI. The CDR3 region is CASSLWVADTQYF. CDR3 sequence (DNA): TGTGCCAGCAGCCTATGGGTGGCAGATACGCAGTATTTT.

This clone was observed a few times. A far larger clone is only one base removed, so a read error is likely. This sample includes further DNA sequences coding for the same CDR3. The rearrangement links TRBV7-6 to TRBJ2-5, with TRBD2 matching over 7 bases. Unmatched junction bases numbered 6, after V lost 5 bases and J lost 3 bases. The CDR3 totals 14 residues. The germline gives CDR1 SGHVS, CDR2 FNYEAQ. The CDR3 nucleotides are TGTGCCAGCAGCCCCGGGACTACGGAAGAGACCCAGTACTTC. Translated: CASSPGTTEETQYF.

This chain uses TRBV6-1 with TRBJ2-7; 8 bases align to TRBD1. CDR1 is MNHNS and CDR2 is SASEGT in the germline V gene. V shed 3 bases and J 2 bases; nucleotides not matched to a gene: 6. CDR3 length: 15 amino acids. CDR3 sequence (DNA): TGTGCCAGCAGTGAGGGACAGGTCATCGCCTACGAGCAGTACTTC. Translated: CASSEGQVIAYEQYF.